Shown below are 25 T cell receptor beta chains from a single sample sequenced in a study of post-analysis software for immune sequencing data. Study results and limitations: When patients were compared with controls, about five TRBV segments were more frequent, TRBV5-6, TRBV5-1 and TRBV20-1 among them.

Tagging with unique molecular identifiers was a feature of the TCR beta cDNA libraries. MiXCR was run by TCRdb on the PCR reads, yielding one entry per CDR3 protein. The table has roughly 570,000 distinct CDR3 sequences, roughly 34% seen once. Their cognate antigens are unknown. Sequenced input: blood. These receptors came from a girl under 18 with multiple sclerosis.

Comments on this clonotype: An end of the junction does not agree with germline; a read error may underlie this. CDR3 region: CVSRGGPGQGSLMETQYF. The CDR3 DNA reads as TGTGTCAGCAGAGGAGGCCCGGGACAGGGAAGTCTTATGGAGACCCAGTACTTC. The chain combines TRBV5-8 with TRBJ2-7; 9 bases agree with TRBD1. The J call may not be correct, given that the DNA end is closer to TRBJ2-5. Germline CDR1 and CDR2: SGHTS and YDEGEE. The CDR3 runs to 18 residues.

This chain uses TRBV3-1 with TRBJ1-1, with D perhaps TRBD1 (6 bases). CDR3 length: 18 residues. V lost 1 base, J lost 0 bases, and 18 bases lay in between. The germline V gene encodes CDR1 LGHDT and CDR2 YNNKEL (reference sequence). The CDR3 loop reads CASSQGNRVVLMNTEAFF. CDR3 in DNA: TGTGCCAGCAGCCAAGGCAACAGGGTTGTTCTCATGAACACTGAAGCTTTCTTT.

This clonotype was counted only a few times. The rearrangement uses TRBV9 and TRBJ2-7; tentative D call: TRBD2 (5 bases). The CDR3 is made up of 12 amino acids. V dropped 3 bases and J dropped 3 bases, with 7 bases sitting between them. Germline CDR1 reads SGDLS; CDR2 reads YYNGEE. In DNA form, the CDR3 reads TGTGCCAGCAGCGACGGGGACTACGAGCAGTACTTC. It encodes CASSDGDYEQYF. Together with reference TRBV9 and TRBJ2-7, the CDR3 gives the full variable domain: DSGVTQTPKHLITATGQRVTLRCSPRSGDLSVYWYQQSLDQGLQFLIQYYNGEERAKGNILERFSAQQFPDLHSELNLSSLELGDSALYFCASSDGDYEQYFGPGTRLTVT.

The sample holds a few counts of this clonotype. The J gene is TRBJ2-5, the V gene TRBV12-3 or TRBV12-4; D call uncertain. The germline V and J ends were trimmed by 5 bases and 5 bases, with 18 bases remaining between them. CDR3 length: 15 amino acids. CDR3 nucleotides: TGTGCCAGCAGTATCCTCTCCGGGCCTTGGGAGACCCAGTACTTC. Translated: CASSILSGPWETQYF.

On this clonotype itself: The CDR3 ends on some other residue instead of the conserved phenylalanine or tryptophan, so this is likely a read error. V usage is TRBV20-1 and J usage is TRBJ2-7, with 11 bases that match TRBD2. V lost 6 bases to trimming and J lost 2 bases; unmatched junction nucleotides: 18. Per germline, CDR1 DFQATT and CDR2 SNEGSKA (reference sequence). The CDR3 contains 18 residues. The DNA of the CDR3 is TGCAGTGCCAAATTAGATCTAGCGGGGGGCCGCGGGGCCTACGAGCAGTACTTA. Its protein product is CSAKLDLAGGRGAYEQYL.

This chain connects TRBV29-1 to TRBJ2-5; D unresolved. The V end lost 7 bases, the J end lost 1 base, and 10 bases lay between the germline ends. The germline V gene has CDR1 SQVTM and CDR2 ANQGSEA. The CDR3 is 12 residues long. Here the CDR3 reads CSAGPLQETQYF. CDR3 nucleotide sequence: TGCAGCGCTGGGCCACTCCAAGAGACCCAGTACTTC.

The chain has TRBV5-1 and TRBJ2-7; 10 bases align to TRBD2. The germline V gene encodes CDR1 SGHRS and CDR2 YFSETQ. Unmatched junction bases numbered 8, after V lost 1 base and J lost 7 bases. This CDR3 is 15 amino acids long. CDR3 in amino acids: CASSLFGTSEREQYF. In DNA, the CDR3 is TGCGCCAGCAGCTTGTTCGGGACTAGCGAAAGGGAGCAGTACTTC.

The gene calls are TRBV9 and TRBJ2-7, with 8 bases matching TRBD2. V lost 3 bases, J lost 3 bases, and 5 bases stayed unmatched. Per the germline V gene, CDR1 is SGDLS and CDR2 is YYNGEE. The CDR3 spans 14 residues. DNA for the CDR3: TGTGCCAGCAGCGCGGGGACTAGGGGCTACGAGCAGTACTTC. The encoded protein is CASSAGTRGYEQYF.

A few counts support this clonotype. This chain uses TRBV5-6 with TRBJ2-6; the match to TRBD1 covers 10 bases. CDR1 is SGHDT and CDR2 is YYEEEE in the germline V gene. Losses at the gene ends were 6 bases for V and 7 bases for J; bases not matched to a gene: 4. The CDR3 runs to 14 residues. The CDR3 sequence is CASIRDRGANVLTF. The CDR3 region has the DNA TGTGCCAGCATCAGGGACAGGGGAGCCAACGTCCTGACTTTC.

On this clonotype: Mismatch with germline at one junction end may stem from a read error. This CDR3 reads CATSRDLTGAGSNEELFF. The CDR3 bases are TGTGCCACCAGCAGAGATCTTACGGGGGCAGGATCTAATGAAGAACTGTTTTTT. The V and J genes are TRBV15 and TRBJ1-4; D might be TRBD1 (6 bases). Germline loops: CDR1 LNHNV, CDR2 YYDKDF (reference sequence). The CDR3 sequence is 18 residues long.

The chain uses TRBV29-1 and TRBJ2-5; TRBD2 aligns across 11 bases. The germline V gene encodes CDR1 SQVTM and CDR2 ANQGSEA. V shed 7 bases and J 5 bases; nucleotides not matched to a gene: 6. The CDR3 totals 13 residues. Here the CDR3 reads CSAHSGGAETQYF. CDR3 bases: TGCAGCGCTCATAGCGGGGGGGCTGAGACCCAGTACTTC.

This clonotype has a single count. The junction does not match germline at one end; this may be a read error. The rearrangement joins TRBV5-1 to TRBJ2-7; 12 positions match TRBD1. The CDR3 loop spans 17 amino acids. Germline lookup yields CDR1 SGHRS and CDR2 YFSETQ. For the CDR3, the DNA is TGCGCCGGCAGCTTTACCGGGACAGGGGGCGACGGCTACGAGCAGTACTTC. This translates into CAGSFTGTGGDGYEQYF.

This clonotype was counted a few times. The rearrangement uses TRBV6-5 and TRBJ1-4; the match to TRBD1 covers 7 bases. This CDR3 has 13 residues. The V gene end was trimmed by 6 bases and the J gene end by 10 bases; junction bases not matched to a gene: 8. Germline-derived CDR1 and CDR2 are MNHEY and SVGAGI. CDR3 protein: CASRTNRGVKLFF. The CDR3 nucleotides read TGTGCCAGCAGAACCAACAGGGGTGTAAAACTGTTTTTT.

The table lists this clonotype with a few counts. V and J are TRBV14 and TRBJ2-5, with D possibly TRBD1 on 5 matching bases. V lost 2 bases and J 5 bases, leaving 9 bases between the germline ends. The CDR3 extends over 13 amino acids. CDR1 SGHDN and CDR2 FVKESK come from the germline V gene. The CDR3 loop reads CASSQRGAETQYF. The CDR3 region has the DNA TGTGCCAGCAGCCAAAGGGGTGCGGAGACCCAGTACTTC.

This clonotype was counted at least ten times. The chain is built from TRBV29-1 and TRBJ1-2; D gene ambiguous. This CDR3 region has 12 residues. V was shortened by 4 bases and J by 0 bases, with 6 bases between the two germline ends. Germline V gene sequence: CDR1 SQVTM, CDR2 ANQGSEA. In DNA, the CDR3 is TGCAGCGTTGGCGGAACTAACTATGGCTACACCTTC. Translation gives CSVGGTNYGYTF. Based on the CDR3 plus reference TRBV29-1 and TRBJ1-2, the full variable domain is SAVISQKPSRDICQRGTSLTIQCQVDSQVTMMFWYRQQPGQSLTLIATANQGSEATYESGFVIDKFPISRPNLTFSTLTVSNMSPEDSSIYLCSVGGTNYGYTFGSGTRLTVV.

The rearrangement uses TRBV6-2 or TRBV6-3 and TRBJ2-7; D possibly corresponds to TRBD1 (5 bases). There are 13 residues in the CDR3. The germline gives CDR1 MNHEY, CDR2 SVGEGT. The germline V and J ends were trimmed by 10 bases and 4 bases, with 17 bases remaining between them. The CDR3 loop reads CATTDTARYEQYF. The CDR3 bases are TGTGCCACGACGGACACCGCTCGATACGAGCAGTACTTC.

Regarding this clonotype: This could be a read error, since a much larger clone is one nucleotide away. This chain links TRBV11-2 with TRBJ2-1; D gene unclear. The germline V gene encodes CDR1 SGHAT and CDR2 FQNNGV. With 5 bases removed from V and 7 bases from J, the gap between germline ends came to 18 bases. The CDR3 extends over 15 amino acids. CDR3 sequence: CASSTTGPFRNEQFF. In DNA, the CDR3 is TGTGCCAGCAGCACTACCGGGCCCTTCAGGAATGAGCAGTTCTTC.

Comment on this clonotype: A much larger clonotype is one base distant, so this may be a read error. J is TRBJ2-5 and V is TRBV9, with D tentatively TRBD1 (5 bases). The CDR3 runs to 16 residues. Trimming took off 0 bases at V and 11 bases at J, with 23 bases between the two ends. The germline V gene encodes CDR1 SGDLS and CDR2 YYNGEE. The CDR3 DNA is TGTGCCAGCAGCGTAGGTAGGTCAGGGTCCTACAATGAGCAGTACTTC. It is translated as CASSVGRSGSYNEQYF.

The chain links TRBV19 to TRBJ2-3, with D perhaps given as TRBD1 or TRBD2 (5 bases each). Trimming cost V 6 bases and J 1 base, with 11 bases left between them. The CDR3 runs 14 residues. Germline V gene sequence: CDR1 LNHDA, CDR2 SQIVND (reference sequence). CDR3 loop: CASRRGEGTDTQYF. CDR3 nucleotide sequence: TGTGCCAGTAGGAGGGGAGAGGGCACAGATACGCAGTATTTT.

In this sample, this clonotype turned up a few times. This chain connects TRBV28 to TRBJ2-7; weak D call: TRBD1 (6 bases). CDR1 is MDHEN and CDR2 is SYDVKM in the germline V gene. The CDR3 extends over 18 amino acids. Trimming took 3 bases from V and 4 from J, leaving 25 bases between them. The CDR3 region is CASSLTLEFRGIRYEQYF. In DNA, the CDR3 is TGTGCCAGCAGTTTGACATTGGAGTTCAGGGGTATAAGGTACGAGCAGTACTTC.

This clonotype was counted many times. J is TRBJ2-5 and V is TRBV3-1; TRBD2 might be the D (7 bases). Trimming stripped 1 base from V and 4 bases from J, with 16 bases between. The CDR3 runs to 16 residues. Germline V CDR1 and CDR2: LGHDT, YNNKEL (reference sequence). CDR3 sequence (DNA): TGTGCCAGCAGCCAAGGCGGACGGAGGGGGGGAGAGACCCAGTACTTC. Translation: CASSQGGRRGGETQYF.

The sample holds a few counts of this clonotype. V usage is TRBV20-1 and J usage is TRBJ1-2; D gene ambiguous. V was pared by 0 bases and J by 3 bases, with 14 bases between. The CDR3 loop spans 15 amino acids. The germline V gene has CDR1 DFQATT and CDR2 SNEGSKA (reference sequence). In DNA form, the CDR3 reads TGCAGTGCTAGAGATTTCGCGGTTACCCACTATGGCTACACCTTC. It specifies CSARDFAVTHYGYTF.

This clonotype has more than one count but fewer than ten. V is TRBV10-3 and J is TRBJ2-7; TRBD1 matches at 9 bases. J was trimmed by 5 bases and V by 0 bases; bases with no gene match: 8. Germline V gene data show CDR1 as ENHRY and CDR2 as SYGVKD. The CDR3 is 16 amino acids. DNA for the CDR3: TGTGCCATCAGTGAGTCAGAGGACAGGGGAGCGGACGAGCAGTACTTC. This translates into CAISESEDRGADEQYF.

The chain links TRBV18 to TRBJ2-5; D unclear. CDR1 is KGHSH and CDR2 is LQKENI in the germline V gene. The CDR3 extends over 12 amino acids. Between the trimmed V and J ends, which lost 3 bases and 3 bases, there was a span of 5 bases. The CDR3 sequence: CASSPIKETQYF. CDR3 bases: TGTGCCAGCTCACCGATTAAAGAGACCCAGTACTTC.

The rearrangement links TRBV15 to TRBJ1-2; D gene uncertain. The germline gives CDR1 LNHNV, CDR2 YYDKDF (reference sequence). The CDR3 is 16 residues long. V shed 0 bases and J shed 0 bases, with 11 bases lying between them. The CDR3 DNA follows: TGTGCCACCAGCAGAGATCTAGGAATAGCTAACTATGGCTACACCTTC. It encodes CATSRDLGIANYGYTF.